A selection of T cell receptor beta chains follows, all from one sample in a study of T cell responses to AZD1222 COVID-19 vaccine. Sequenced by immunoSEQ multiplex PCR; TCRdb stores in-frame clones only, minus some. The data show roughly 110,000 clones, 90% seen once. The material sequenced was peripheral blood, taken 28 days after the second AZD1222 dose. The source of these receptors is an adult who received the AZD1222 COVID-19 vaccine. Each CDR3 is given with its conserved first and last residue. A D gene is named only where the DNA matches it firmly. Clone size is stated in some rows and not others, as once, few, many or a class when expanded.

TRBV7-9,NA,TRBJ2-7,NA,TGTGCCAGCAGCTTAACGGGGGCGGACGAGCAGTACTTC,CASSLTGADEQYF
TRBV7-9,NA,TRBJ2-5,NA,TGTGCCAGCAGCCCGGGACTCGCGGGGGCCCAAGAGACCCAGTACTTC,CASSPGLAGAQETQYF
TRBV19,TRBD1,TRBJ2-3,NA,TGTGCCAGTAGTATAGATCGGGCCCAGGGGGAAGATACGCAGTATTTT,CASSIDRAQGEDTQYF
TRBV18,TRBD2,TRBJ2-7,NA,TGTGCCAGCTCCCAAAATTCAGCCCCTTCTAGCGGGCCCTACGAGCAGTACTTC,CASSQNSAPSSGPYEQYF
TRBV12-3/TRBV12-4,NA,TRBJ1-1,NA,TGTGCCAGCAGTGCTATGAACACTGAAGCTTTCTTT,CASSAMNTEAFF
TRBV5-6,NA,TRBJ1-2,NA,TGTGCCAGCAGCTTGTCCAACCGCTATGGCTACACCTTC,CASSLSNRYGYTF
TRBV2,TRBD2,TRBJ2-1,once,TGTGCCAGCAGTGAAGAAAGGGGACTAGCGGGGAACAATGAGCAGTTCTTC,CASSEERGLAGNNEQFF
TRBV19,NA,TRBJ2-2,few,TGTGCCAGTAGTATGTTAGGGGAAGACACCGGGGAGCTGTTTTTT,CASSMLGEDTGELFF
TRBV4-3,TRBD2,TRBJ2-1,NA,TGCGCCAGCAGCCAAGACCTGACTAGCGGACTCTACAATGAGCAGTTCTTC,CASSQDLTSGLYNEQFF
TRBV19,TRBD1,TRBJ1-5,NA,TGTGCCAGTAGTAATACAGGGGAATTCAGTCAGCCCCAGCATTTT,CASSNTGEFSQPQHF
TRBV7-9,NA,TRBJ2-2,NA,TGTGCCAGCAGACCCAGCGACACGAACACCGGGGAGCTGTTTTTT,CASRPSDTNTGELFF
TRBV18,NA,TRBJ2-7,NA,TGTGCCAGCTCACCCCCGGGGAGTTCCAACGAGCAGTACTTC,CASSPPGSSNEQYF
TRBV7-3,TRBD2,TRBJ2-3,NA,TGTGCCAGCAGCTTAACGTGGACTAGCGGAGATACGCAGTATTTT,CASSLTWTSGDTQYF
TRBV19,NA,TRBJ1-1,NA,TGTGCCAGTAGTATCGGTGGGAACACTGAAGCTTTCTTT,CASSIGGNTEAFF
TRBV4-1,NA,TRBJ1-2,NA,TGCGCCAGCAGCCAGCCCGAAGGCTATGGCTACACCTTC,CASSQPEGYGYTF
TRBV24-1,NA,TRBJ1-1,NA,TGTGCCACCAGTGCCCCTAGGGGGTCTGAAGCTTTCTTT,CATSAPRGSEAFF
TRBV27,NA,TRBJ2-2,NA,TGTGCCAGCAGTTTGAAGGGCGCCGGGGAGCTGTTTTTT,CASSLKGAGELFF
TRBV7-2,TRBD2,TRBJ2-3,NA,TGTGCCAGCAGCCAAACTAGCGGGGGGGCGGTTGGGAAGTATTTT,CASSQTSGGAVGKYF
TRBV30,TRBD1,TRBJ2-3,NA,TGTGCCTGGAGTGTAATCGGTGTGTGGGACAGGGAGAAGGCAGATACGCAGTATTTT,CAWSVIGVWDREKADTQYF
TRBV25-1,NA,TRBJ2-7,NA,TGTGCCAGCAGTTATCAGGGCTCCTACGAGCAGTACTTC,CASSYQGSYEQYF
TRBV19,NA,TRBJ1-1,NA,TGTGCCAGTACCATCGGGCCAGGTGGCACTGAAGCTTTCTTT,CASTIGPGGTEAFF
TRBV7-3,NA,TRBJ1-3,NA,TGTGCCAGCAGCTTAGATGGCTCTGGAAACACCATATATTTT,CASSLDGSGNTIYF
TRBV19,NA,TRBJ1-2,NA,TGTGCCAGTAGTGAGGACGGTTATGGCTACACCTTC,CASSEDGYGYTF
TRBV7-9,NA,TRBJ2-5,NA,TGTGCCAGCAGCTTAGGTGGGGGCCAAGAGACCCAGTACTTC,CASSLGGGQETQYF
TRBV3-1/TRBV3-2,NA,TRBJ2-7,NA,TGTGCCAGCAGCCAAGGGAGGGAGCAGTACTTC,CASSQGREQYF
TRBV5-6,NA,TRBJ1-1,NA,TGTGCCAGCAGCACGACGGGGGGAAGCCGGGACACTGAAGCTTTCTTT,CASSTTGGSRDTEAFF
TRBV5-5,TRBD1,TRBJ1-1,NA,TGTGCCAGCAGCTTGGCCTTTTGGACAGGGAACACTGAAGCTTTCTTT,CASSLAFWTGNTEAFF
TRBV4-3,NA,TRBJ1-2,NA,TGCGCCAGCAGCCAAGATGAGGGGACTAACTATGGCTACACCTTC,CASSQDEGTNYGYTF
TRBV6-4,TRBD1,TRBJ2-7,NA,TGTGCCAGTCAGGGACAGGGGTTCTCCTCCTACGAGCAGTACTTC,CASQGQGFSSYEQYF
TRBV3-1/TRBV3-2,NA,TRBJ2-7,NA,TGTGCCAGCAGCCAAGATCCTAGCGTCTACGAGCAGTACTTC,CASSQDPSVYEQYF
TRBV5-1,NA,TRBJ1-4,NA,TGCGCCAGCAGCTCCGGGGGGACAACCGAAAAACTGTTTTTT,CASSSGGTTEKLFF
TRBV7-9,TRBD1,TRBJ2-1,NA,TGTGCCAGCAGCTTACGACAGGGGTGGGATGAGCAGTTCTTC,CASSLRQGWDEQFF
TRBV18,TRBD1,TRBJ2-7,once,TGTGCCAGCTCACTACAGGGGGCATCCTACGAGCAGTACTTC,CASSLQGASYEQYF
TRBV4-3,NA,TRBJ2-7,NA,TGCGCCAGCAGCCAAGAAATTCTCCCTCCTCGCGAGCAGTACTTC,CASSQEILPPREQYF
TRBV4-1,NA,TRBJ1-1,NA,TGCGCCAGCAGGGGTTCGCTTCTCGGGTCCGCTGGGCCTGAAGCTTTCTTT,CASRGSLLGSAGPEAFF
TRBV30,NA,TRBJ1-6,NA,TGTGCCTGGAGTAGGCAGGATCGTCCACCCCTCCACTTT,CAWSRQDRPPLHF
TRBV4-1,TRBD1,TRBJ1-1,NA,TGCGCCAGCAGCCAAGCTCGGAGGGGGCTATCCCCTGAAGCTTTCTTT,CASSQARRGLSPEAFF
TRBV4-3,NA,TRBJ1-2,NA,TGCGCCAGCAGCCAAGCTTCAGACCGAGCCTATGGCTACACCTTC,CASSQASDRAYGYTF
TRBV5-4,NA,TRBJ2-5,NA,TGTGCCAGCGGGGACTACCAAGAGACCCAGTACTTC,CASGDYQETQYF
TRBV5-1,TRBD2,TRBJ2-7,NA,TGCGCCAGCAGCTTTGGTCGGCCTAGCGGGGGGGCTTGGGAGCAGTACTTC,CASSFGRPSGGAWEQYF
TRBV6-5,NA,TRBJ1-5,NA,TGTGCCAGCAGTTACTCCCAGATCAATCAGCCCCAGCATTTT,CASSYSQINQPQHF
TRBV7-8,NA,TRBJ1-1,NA,TGTGCCAGCAGCTCACAGGGCCTGAACACTGAAGCTTTCTTT,CASSSQGLNTEAFF
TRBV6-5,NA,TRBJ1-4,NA,TGTGCCAGCAGTTACTCGGGGGGGCCGAATGAAAAACTGTTTTTT,CASSYSGGPNEKLFF
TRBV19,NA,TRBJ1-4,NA,TGTGCCAGTAGTGCAGGCAGGGTGGCTAATGAAAAACTGTTTTTT,CASSAGRVANEKLFF
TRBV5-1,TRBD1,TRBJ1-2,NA,TGCGCCAGCAGCTCTGGGGCACAGGGGGCGCTTGGCTACACCTTC,CASSSGAQGALGYTF
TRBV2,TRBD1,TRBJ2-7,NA,TGTGCCAGCATCTCCGGGACAGGGCCCAGCGAGCAGTACTTC,CASISGTGPSEQYF
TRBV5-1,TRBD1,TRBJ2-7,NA,TGCGCCAGCGGGGACAGGGCCTACGAGCAGTACTTC,CASGDRAYEQYF
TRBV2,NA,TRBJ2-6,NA,TGTGCCAGCAGTGTTACAGCTGGGGCCAACGTCCTGACTTTC,CASSVTAGANVLTF
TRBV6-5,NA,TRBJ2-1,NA,TGTGCCAGCAGTTACGGAGGGGTTGAGCAGTTCTTC,CASSYGGVEQFF
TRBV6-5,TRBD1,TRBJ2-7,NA,TGTGCCAGCGGCTCCGGGACAGGGGGCGACGAGCAGTACTTC,CASGSGTGGDEQYF
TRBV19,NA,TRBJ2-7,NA,TGTGCCAGTAGTATAGCCGTCGACAGCGGCTGGAGCTCCTACGAGCAGTACTTC,CASSIAVDSGWSSYEQYF
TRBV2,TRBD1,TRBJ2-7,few,TGTGCCAGCGGCCCGGGACAGGGGGCTTACGAGCAGTACTTC,CASGPGQGAYEQYF
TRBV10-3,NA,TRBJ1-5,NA,TGTGCCATCAGTCCGGGGAGTCGGGGTCGCAATCAGCCCCAGCATTTT,CAISPGSRGRNQPQHF